Following are 6 T cell receptor beta chains from one sample sequenced in a study of blood T cell repertoires in COVID-19. The table came from immunoSEQ multiplex PCR; TCRdb's copy has only in-frame clones and leaves some out. This table has roughly 120,000 clones, about 91% appearing once. The sample taken for sequencing was peripheral blood. The receptors derive from a woman between 45 and 60 years old with active or convalescent COVID-19.

V gene TRBV29-1 combines with J gene TRBJ1-1; TRBD1 matches 7 bases. CDR1 and CDR2 from the germline V gene are SQVTM and ANQGSEA. Unmatched junction bases numbered 10, after V lost 7 bases and J lost 2 bases. This CDR3 spans 14 amino acids. As DNA, the CDR3 is TGCAGCGCCGGAGAGAGGACAGGTAACACTGAAGCTTTCTTT. Its protein product is CSAGERTGNTEAFF.

This clone was counted only a few times. The rearrangement links TRBV9 to TRBJ1-4, with TRBD1 identical over 9 bases. Trimming at V came to 7 bases and at J to 8 bases, leaving 9 bases not matched to a gene. From germline, CDR1 is SGDLS and CDR2 YYNGEE. The CDR3 is 14 residues long. This chain's CDR3 is CASGRTGANEKLFF. In DNA form, the CDR3 reads TGTGCCAGCGGCCGGACAGGGGCGAACGAAAAACTGTTTTTT.

The rearrangement links TRBV9 to TRBJ1-1; 10 positions agree with TRBD1. The V and J ends lost 3 bases and 4 bases, in that order; junction bases with no gene match: 6. Germline values: CDR1 SGDLS, CDR2 YYNGEE. The CDR3 has 15 amino acids. CDR3 region: CASSDGRTGGTEAFF. CDR3 bases: TGTGCCAGCAGCGACGGGAGGACAGGGGGCACTGAAGCTTTCTTT.

V usage is TRBV28 and J usage is TRBJ2-5, with D perhaps TRBD2 (6 bases). CDR3 length: 15 residues. Germline CDR1 reads MDHEN; CDR2 reads SYDVKM. V was clipped by 4 bases and J by 2 bases, with 14 bases between them. The CDR3 nucleotides are TGTGCCAGCAGTTCACCCGGGACTCCGCAAGAGACCCAGTACTTC. Protein sequence: CASSSPGTPQETQYF.

This clone was seen a few times. The chain combines TRBV4-2 with TRBJ1-2; 8 nucleotides align to TRBD1. The CDR3 length is 15 residues. Germline CDR1 and CDR2: LGHNA and YNFKEQ. J was trimmed by 7 bases and V by 3 bases; bases with no gene match: 10. CDR3 residues: CASSQTDRGSGGYTF. CDR3 coding DNA: TGTGCCAGCAGCCAGACCGACAGGGGATCGGGTGGCTACACCTTC.

The V and J genes are TRBV28 and TRBJ2-7; TRBD1 is a possible D gene (5 bases). The CDR3 has 15 amino acids. V lost 10 bases and J 5 bases, leaving 24 bases between the germline ends. Germline V gives CDR1 MDHEN, CDR2 SYDVKM. CDR3 loop: CAIALGPPKQHEQYF. Written as DNA, the CDR3 is TGTGCCATCGCTCTGGGGCCGCCCAAACAGCACGAGCAGTACTTC.